Below are 17 T cell receptor beta chains sequenced from a single sample in a study of T cells in localized non-small cell lung cancer (dated by TCRdb to the early 2020s). Receptor libraries were prepared by the immunoSEQ multiplex PCR assay. The source is immuneACCESS, and TCRdb retained only in-frame sequences with V and J called. Part of the clones is not carried over; for the studies checked, unresolved V genes explain less than half of this, and the remainder is unexplained. The sample table lists approximately 33,000 clones, roughly 89% of them with a count of one. The ten largest account for less than 9.5% of the sample. The specimen comprised peripheral blood, sampled before any cancer treatment. These TCRs come from a woman aged 35-70 years with stage I lung adenocarcinoma.

This clone occurred a few times. The CDR3 reads CASRRDRGGSQPQHF. Written as DNA, the CDR3 is TGTGCCAGCAGGAGGGACAGGGGAGGGAGTCAGCCCCAGCATTTT. This rearrangement joins TRBV6-5 to TRBJ1-5; 10 bases are shared with TRBD1. Germline loops: CDR1 MNHEY, CDR2 SVGAGI. Trimming took 6 bases from V and 6 from J; bases not matched to a gene: 8. This CDR3 spans 15 amino acids.

The rearrangement links TRBV5-6 to TRBJ1-6, with 7 bases that match TRBD1. Per germline, CDR1 SGHDT and CDR2 YYEEEE. CDR3 length: 15 residues. V trimming: 4 bases; J trimming: 9 bases; junction bases outside the gene matches: 10. For the CDR3, the DNA is TGTGCCAGCAGCGGAACAGGGGAGTATGGTTCACCCCTCCACTTT. It yields the protein CASSGTGEYGSPLHF.

This chain uses TRBV18 with TRBJ1-2, with D uncertain. Trimming cost V 6 bases and J 4 bases, with 18 bases left between them. CDR3 length: 15 residues. Germline V gene lookup returns CDR1 KGHSH and CDR2 LQKENI. CDR3 region: CASSPDQSPTYGYTF. In DNA, the CDR3 is TGTGCCAGCTCTCCTGACCAAAGCCCAACCTATGGCTACACCTTC.

The V and J genes are TRBV5-1 and TRBJ1-1; 7 bases align to TRBD1. Germline V gives CDR1 SGHRS, CDR2 YFSETQ. V trimming: 0 bases; J trimming: 3 bases; junction bases outside the gene matches: 2. The CDR3 has 14 amino acids. CDR3 DNA: TGCGCCAGCAGCTTGGGACAGGGATACACTGAAGCTTTCTTT. It yields the protein CASSLGQGYTEAFF. Supplemented by reference TRBV5-1 and TRBJ1-1, the full variable domain reads KAGVTQTPRYLIKTRGQQVTLSCSPISGHRSVSWYQQTPGQGLQFLFEYFSETQRNKGNFPGRFSGRQFSNSRSEMNVSTLELGDSALYLCASSLGQGYTEAFFGQGTRLTVV.

This chain's CDR3 is CASSLVGGATTDTQYF. CDR3 DNA: TGTGCCAGCAGCTTAGTAGGGGGGGCCACCACAGATACGCAGTATTTT. The V gene is TRBV7-6, the J gene TRBJ2-3; possible D gene TRBD2, 7 bases. Germline V gives CDR1 SGHVS, CDR2 FNYEAQ. V was clipped by 1 base and J by 2 bases, with 13 bases between them. The CDR3 sequence is 16 residues long.

The chain joins TRBV5-6 to TRBJ2-3, with 13 bases lining up with TRBD2. Germline V gives CDR1 SGHDT, CDR2 YYEEEE. J was trimmed by 0 bases and V by 4 bases; bases with no gene match: 5. The CDR3 runs 17 residues. CDR3 in amino acids: CASSRTSGGLSTDTQYF. The CDR3 DNA reads as TGTGCCAGCAGCAGGACTAGCGGGGGATTAAGCACAGATACGCAGTATTTT. The variable domain in full, with the rest retrieved from reference TRBV5-6 and TRBJ2-3, is DAGVTQSPTHLIKTRGQQVTLRCSPKSGHDTVSWYQQALGQGPQFIFQYYEEEERQRGNFPDRFSGHQFPNYSSELNVNALLLGDSALYLCASSRTSGGLSTDTQYFGPGTRLTVL.

This clone was observed once. This chain connects TRBV23-1 to TRBJ2-7, with 7 nucleotides matching TRBD1. TRBV23-1 is an ORF for which the function is uncertain. Trimming cost V 3 bases and J 0 bases; bases outside gene matches: 14. The CDR3 runs 18 residues. The CDR3 bases are TGCGCCAGCAGTCAGCCGGGACAGTCATTAACCAGCTCCTACGAGCAGTACTTC. Translating gives CASSQPGQSLTSSYEQYF.

The chain has TRBV28 and TRBJ2-4, with D perhaps given as TRBD1 or TRBD2 (6 bases each). Looked up from germline, CDR1 is MDHEN and CDR2 is SYDVKM. This CDR3 contains 13 residues. The V gene lost 7 bases and the J gene lost 6 bases, with 13 bases spanning the gap. The CDR3 reads CASKGGGVNIQYF. CDR3 DNA: TGTGCCAGCAAGGGGGGCGGGGTAAACATTCAGTACTTC.

The V call is TRBV6-5, the J call TRBJ2-2, with D hard to call. This CDR3 spans 13 amino acids. Germline-derived CDR1 and CDR2 are MNHEY and SVGAGI. V lost 5 bases and J 4 bases, leaving 8 bases between the germline ends. The CDR3: CASSKHLTGELFF. CDR3 DNA sequence: TGTGCCAGCAGTAAGCACCTCACCGGGGAGCTGTTTTTT.

The chain couples TRBV5-1 to TRBJ2-7; the match to TRBD1 covers 9 bases. This CDR3 has 16 residues. The V and J ends lost 7 bases and 1 base, in that order; junction bases with no gene match: 12. CDR1 is SGHRS, CDR2 YFSETQ, per germline. DNA of the CDR3: TGCGCCAGCGTCGCTGGGTCGGGACAGGGTTCCTACGAGCAGTACTTC. It codes for CASVAGSGQGSYEQYF.

This chain links TRBV2 with TRBJ2-3; 7 bases match TRBD2. Germline CDR1 SNHLY, CDR2 FYNNEI. The CDR3 has 18 amino acids. V lost 1 base to trimming and J lost 0 bases; unmatched junction nucleotides: 10. The CDR3, as DNA: TGTGCCAGCAGTGAAGAAAGCGGAGCGGGGCCTAGCACAGATACGCAGTATTTT. Amino acid sequence: CASSEESGAGPSTDTQYF. Full variable domain (missing parts from reference TRBV2 and TRBJ2-3): EPEVTQTPSHQVTQMGQEVILRCVPISNHLYFYWYRQILGQKVEFLVSFYNNEISEKSEIFDDQFSVERPDGSNFTLKIRSTKLEDSAMYFCASSEESGAGPSTDTQYFGPGTRLTVL.

This chain uses TRBV11-2 with TRBJ2-1; 11 positions match TRBD2. The CDR3 contains 15 residues. The trim removed 2 bases at V and 9 bases at J, leaving 6 bases unmatched. From germline, CDR1 is SGHAT and CDR2 FQNNGV. The CDR3 sequence is CASSLTSGGRGEQFF. CDR3 DNA: TGTGCCAGCAGCTTAACTAGCGGGGGACGCGGTGAGCAGTTCTTC.

The genes are TRBV4-3 and TRBJ2-1; TRBD1 matches 7 bases. Germline V gene data show CDR1 as LGHNA and CDR2 as YSLEER. The CDR3 is 16 amino acids. J was trimmed by 5 bases and V by 3 bases; bases with no gene match: 10. The CDR3 DNA reads TGCGCCAGCAGCCATCACCCAGGGACAGCAGACAATGAGCAGTTCTTC. This gives the protein CASSHHPGTADNEQFF.

J is TRBJ2-5 and V is TRBV6-1; 9 nucleotides match TRBD1. The DNA end lines up better with TRBJ2-7; the J call may be wrong. The CDR3 runs to 15 residues. Germline V gives CDR1 MNHNS, CDR2 SASEGT. The CDR3 coding sequence is TGTGCCAGCAGTGAAGCGCCTGGGACAGGGTCCGAGCAGTACTTC. Translating gives CASSEAPGTGSEQYF.

The chain carries TRBV18 and TRBJ1-4, with 8 bases identical to TRBD1. V shed 4 bases, J shed 5 bases, and the junction held 3 bases outside the gene matches. Germline values: CDR1 KGHSH, CDR2 LQKENI. The CDR3 spans 14 residues. CDR3 region: CASSRTGFNEKLFF. CDR3 nucleotides: TGTGCCAGCTCACGGACAGGGTTCAATGAAAAACTGTTTTTT.

This sequence joins TRBV19 and TRBJ1-5, with D possibly matching TRBD1 (5 bases). Trimming cost V 2 bases and J 4 bases, with 18 bases left between them. CDR3 size: 17 residues. CDR1 and CDR2 (germline): LNHDA, SQIVND (reference sequence). CDR3 sequence: CASSIMGQASLNQPQHF. CDR3 DNA sequence: TGTGCCAGTAGTATAATGGGGCAGGCCTCCCTGAATCAGCCCCAGCATTTT.

V usage is TRBV5-1 and J usage is TRBJ2-5; 9 positions match TRBD1. Germline assignment: CDR1 SGHRS and CDR2 YFSETQ. The CDR3 consists of 15 residues. J was trimmed by 4 bases and V by 4 bases; bases with no gene match: 8. The CDR3 region has the DNA TGCGCCAGCAGCGAACAGGGGGCACTATCAGAGACCCAGTACTTC. Amino acid sequence: CASSEQGALSETQYF.